These 28 T cell receptor beta chains were sequenced from one sample in a study of a mutant IDH1 vaccine in newly diagnosed glioma. The sample's time point: week 47, end of study. In the vaccine, a single dose held 300 ug of the mutant IDH1 20-mer peptide, along with topical imiquimod. Assay used: immunoSEQ multiplex PCR; TCRdb lists only in-frame clones, some missing. The sample has about 90,000 clones, roughly 89% seen once. These receptors lack a known antigen. The sequenced sample was PBMCs, obtained from a glioma patient whose treatment included an IDH1 peptide vaccine. Receptor source: a woman between 50 and 59 years old with glioma.

This clone was counted a few times. The J gene is TRBJ2-2, the V gene TRBV5-1; unclear D gene. Germline CDR1 and CDR2: SGHRS and YFSETQ. The CDR3 covers 15 residues. The ends were cut back, 0 bases at V and 0 bases at J, with 6 bases in the middle. The CDR3 sequence: CASSLDGANTGELFF. CDR3 in DNA: TGCGCCAGCAGCTTGGATGGGGCGAACACCGGGGAGCTGTTTTTT. Full variable domain (outside the CDR3, taken from reference TRBV5-1 and TRBJ2-2): KAGVTQTPRYLIKTRGQQVTLSCSPISGHRSVSWYQQTPGQGLQFLFEYFSETQRNKGNFPGRFSGRQFSNSRSEMNVSTLELGDSALYLCASSLDGANTGELFFGEGSRLTVL.

The genes are TRBV6-4 and TRBJ1-2; tentatively, D is TRBD1 (6 bases). Germline loops: CDR1 MRHNA, CDR2 SNTAGT. The CDR3 has 13 residues. V shed 6 bases and J shed 5 bases, with 13 bases lying between them. The DNA of the CDR3 is TGTGCCAGCAGACAGGGAGAAGGATATGGCTACACCTTC. This translates into CASRQGEGYGYTF.

Comment on this clone: Within the sample, other DNA sequences also encode this same CDR3. The J gene is TRBJ1-3, the V gene TRBV5-1; D is ambiguous. The CDR3 consists of 14 residues. V was shortened by 0 bases and J by 0 bases, with 4 bases between the two germline ends. Germline CDR1 is SGHRS and CDR2 is YFSETQ. CDR3 DNA: TGCGCCAGCAGCTTGGATGGCTCTGGAAACACCATATATTTT. Amino acid sequence: CASSLDGSGNTIYF.

J is TRBJ2-2 and V is TRBV4-2; D is uncertain. Deletions cut 3 bases from V and 3 bases from J, with 2 bases between. Per the germline V gene, CDR1 is LGHNA and CDR2 is YNFKEQ. This CDR3 has 12 amino acids. The CDR3 DNA sequence: TGTGCCAGCAGCCAGCACACCGGGGAGCTGTTTTTT. Protein sequence: CASSQHTGELFF.

The V and J genes are TRBV30 and TRBJ1-3; tentatively, D is TRBD1 (6 bases). Germline assignment: CDR1 GTSNPN and CDR2 SVGIG (reference sequence). The CDR3 runs 14 residues. V was shortened by 5 bases and J by 3 bases, with 14 bases between the two germline ends. The CDR3 region is CAWAGGGYGNTIYF. DNA for the CDR3: TGTGCCTGGGCCGGGGGGGGCTATGGAAACACCATATATTTT.

J is TRBJ2-2 and V is TRBV7-9; 11 bases match TRBD1. CDR1 SEHNR and CDR2 FQNEAQ come from the germline V gene (reference sequence). This CDR3 is built from 17 residues. V was pared by 5 bases and J by 4 bases, with 9 bases of the junction left unmatched. CDR3: CASSLPGQGAVTGELFF. The CDR3 DNA sequence: TGTGCCAGCAGCCTCCCCGGACAGGGGGCGGTCACCGGGGAGCTGTTTTTT.

The V call is TRBV7-9, the J call TRBJ2-5, with D unclear. The CDR3 covers 13 residues. V dropped 3 bases and J dropped 5 bases, with 10 bases sitting between them. Germline V gene lookup returns CDR1 SEHNR and CDR2 FQNEAQ (reference sequence). The CDR3 spells CASSFLKGETQYF. The DNA for the CDR3 is TGTGCCAGCAGCTTCCTTAAAGGGGAGACCCAGTACTTC.

V and J are TRBV25-1 and TRBJ1-6, with unresolved D. The germline V and J ends were trimmed by 2 bases and 5 bases, with 4 bases remaining between them. This CDR3 spans 13 amino acids. Germline V gene lookup returns CDR1 MGHDK and CDR2 SYGVNS. CDR3 bases: TGTGCCAGCAGTGAAGCTGATAATTCACCCCTCCACTTT. As protein: CASSEADNSPLHF.

The chain is built from TRBV5-6 and TRBJ1-2, with D maybe TRBD1 (6 bases). CDR1 is SGHDT and CDR2 is YYEEEE in the germline V gene. The CDR3 has 14 amino acids. V shed 0 bases and J shed 5 bases, with 11 bases lying between them. CDR3 in DNA: TGTGCCAGCAGCTTGGGAGAGGGGGGATATGGCTACACCTTC. It translates to CASSLGEGGYGYTF.

The J gene is TRBJ1-1, the V gene TRBV6-5, with D perhaps TRBD1 (5 bases). Trimming removed 2 bases from V and 8 bases from J, with 9 bases in between. The CDR3 sequence is 12 residues long. Germline V CDR1 and CDR2: MNHEY, SVGAGI. For the CDR3, the DNA is TGTGCCAGCAGTTACGACAGTTTGGAAGCTTTCTTT. Encoded protein: CASSYDSLEAFF.

This chain joins TRBV9 and TRBJ2-7; 7 positions match TRBD1. Germline assignment: CDR1 SGDLS and CDR2 YYNGEE. This CDR3 comprises 15 residues. With V trimmed by 2 bases and J by 0 bases, 5 bases remained unmatched. CDR3 sequence: CASSVSGTASYEQYF. Written as DNA, the CDR3 is TGTGCCAGCAGCGTTTCCGGGACAGCCTCCTACGAGCAGTACTTC.

This clone came up a few times. The chain employs TRBV2 and TRBJ1-4; D unresolved. This CDR3 has 15 residues. Trimming took off 5 bases at V and 3 bases at J, with 13 bases between the two ends. Germline V CDR1 and CDR2: SNHLY, FYNNEI. CDR3 region: CASSLMGAPNEKLFF. In nucleotides, the CDR3 is TGTGCCAGCAGTCTCATGGGAGCGCCTAATGAAAAACTGTTTTTT.

V usage is TRBV5-4 and J usage is TRBJ2-5; 13 bases are shared with TRBD2. Trimming removed 5 bases from V and 2 bases from J; junction bases left unmatched: 12. CDR1 is SGHNT, CDR2 YYREEE, per germline (reference sequence). The CDR3 extends over 18 amino acids. This CDR3 is CASRSGLAGEVEQETQYF. DNA of the CDR3: TGTGCCAGCAGGTCCGGACTAGCGGGAGAAGTGGAGCAAGAGACCCAGTACTTC.

The chain employs TRBV7-2 and TRBJ2-7; D is uncertain. The length of the CDR3 is 16 residues. The germline gives CDR1 SGHTA, CDR2 FQGNSA. Deletions cut 5 bases from V and 0 bases from J, with 17 bases between. The CDR3 here is CASSNPWAESSYEQYF. CDR3 DNA: TGTGCCAGCAGCAACCCCTGGGCGGAGAGCTCCTACGAGCAGTACTTC.

This clone occurred a few times. This chain links TRBV30 with TRBJ1-1; TRBD1 might be the D (5 bases). The germline gives CDR1 GTSNPN, CDR2 SVGIG (reference sequence). The CDR3 runs 13 residues. The ends were cut back, 4 bases at V and 4 bases at J, with 13 bases in the middle. The chain's CDR3 is CAWNGGVPTEAFF. The CDR3 region has the DNA TGTGCCTGGAATGGAGGGGTCCCCACTGAAGCTTTCTTT.

The chain is built from TRBV6-5 and TRBJ2-3; D is unresolved. This CDR3 comprises 14 residues. Germline V gives CDR1 MNHEY, CDR2 SVGAGI. V was cut by 0 bases and J by 3 bases, with 7 bases left in between. CDR3 DNA sequence: TGTGCCAGCAGTTACTCGAGATTTACAGATACGCAGTATTTT. The encoded protein is CASSYSRFTDTQYF.

The chain is built from TRBV5-6 and TRBJ2-7, with D possibly being TRBD1 (6 bases). Trimming shortened V by 4 bases and J by 3 bases, and 11 bases separated the two germline ends. The CDR3 loop spans 13 amino acids. Germline values: CDR1 SGHDT, CDR2 YYEEEE. CDR3 protein: CASSVGQFYEQYF. The CDR3 bases are TGTGCCAGCAGCGTCGGACAGTTCTACGAGCAGTACTTC. The variable domain in full, completed from reference TRBV5-6 and TRBJ2-7, reads DAGVTQSPTHLIKTRGQQVTLRCSPKSGHDTVSWYQQALGQGPQFIFQYYEEEERQRGNFPDRFSGHQFPNYSSELNVNALLLGDSALYLCASSVGQFYEQYFGPGTRLTVT.

This chain uses TRBV2 with TRBJ1-1, with D unclear. The germline V gene encodes CDR1 SNHLY and CDR2 FYNNEI. The CDR3 length is 15 residues. Deletions cut 6 bases from V and 1 base from J, with 15 bases between. CDR3 in DNA: TGTGCCAGCAGGCTCTTTCGGGGTGAGAACACTGAAGCTTTCTTT. Amino acids: CASRLFRGENTEAFF.

The J gene is TRBJ1-5, the V gene TRBV28, with D uncertain. The ends were cut back, 1 base at V and 0 bases at J, with 7 bases in the middle. The CDR3 covers 15 residues. In germline, CDR1 is MDHEN, CDR2 SYDVKM. CDR3 residues: CASSLFGVSNQPQHF. The CDR3 nucleotides are TGTGCCAGCAGTTTATTTGGGGTTAGCAATCAGCCCCAGCATTTT.

This clone showed up just once. This chain connects TRBV10-3 to TRBJ2-7; 14 nucleotides line up with TRBD2. Germline-derived CDR1 and CDR2 are ENHRY and SYGVKD. The CDR3 totals 18 residues. V dropped 6 bases and J dropped 0; count of bases not matched to a gene: 10. The CDR3 loop reads CAISDMGTSGSRSYEQYF. In DNA, the CDR3 is TGTGCCATCAGCGATATGGGGACTAGCGGGAGCCGCTCCTACGAGCAGTACTTC.

The chain joins TRBV5-6 to TRBJ2-1; D is possibly TRBD1 (5 bases). CDR3 length: 15 residues. The V end was cut by 10 bases, the J end by 0 bases, with 17 bases between. Germline CDR1 is SGHDT and CDR2 is YYEEEE. The CDR3, as DNA: TGTGCCTGGTCGTGGGGTGGGGCCTCCTACAATGAGCAGTTCTTC. Translation: CAWSWGGASYNEQFF.

V gene TRBV18 combines with J gene TRBJ1-4; 8 nucleotides line up with TRBD1. The CDR3 has 14 amino acids. Germline CDR1 reads KGHSH; CDR2 reads LQKENI. V gave up 1 base and J gave up 7 bases; unmatched junction bases: 2. CDR3 loop: CASSPQDRAEKLFF. For the CDR3, the DNA is TGTGCCAGCTCACCACAGGACAGGGCTGAAAAACTGTTTTTT.

This chain joins TRBV18 and TRBJ1-1; D not certain. This CDR3 comprises 15 residues. Trimming shortened V by 4 bases and J by 2 bases, and 14 bases separated the two germline ends. Germline CDR1 KGHSH, CDR2 LQKENI. CDR3 DNA sequence: TGTGCCAGCTCACGCGACGGGGTGCAAAACACTGAAGCTTTCTTT. This encodes CASSRDGVQNTEAFF.

The chain joins TRBV4-1 to TRBJ2-7, with D perhaps being TRBD1 or TRBD2 (5 bases each). Trimming stripped 1 base from V and 3 bases from J, with 16 bases between. Germline V gene sequence: CDR1 MGHRA, CDR2 YSYEKL. The CDR3 runs to 16 residues. The CDR3 DNA follows: TGCGCCAGCAGCCAAGCCGCGGCACAGGAGGTCTACGAGCAGTACTTC. Protein sequence: CASSQAAAQEVYEQYF.

The rearrangement joins TRBV29-1 to TRBJ2-6; D is ambiguous. Germline V lookup: CDR1 SQVTM, CDR2 ANQGSEA. This CDR3 has 13 residues. V lost 3 bases, J lost 1 base, and 4 bases lay in between. CDR3 DNA sequence: TGCAGCGTTGAGGAGTCTGGGGCCAACGTCCTGACTTTC. As protein: CSVEESGANVLTF.

CDR3 DNA sequence: TGCGCCAGCAGCTTGGCAGCAGGCGGCTCCACTAATGAAAAACTGTTTTTT. Translating gives CASSLAAGGSTNEKLFF. The rearrangement joins TRBV5-1 to TRBJ1-4; D ambiguous. Germline V gene sequence: CDR1 SGHRS, CDR2 YFSETQ. CDR3 length: 17 residues. Trimming took 0 bases from V and 2 from J, leaving 14 bases between them. Using reference TRBV5-1 and TRBJ1-4 for the parts outside the CDR3, the full variable domain is KAGVTQTPRYLIKTRGQQVTLSCSPISGHRSVSWYQQTPGQGLQFLFEYFSETQRNKGNFPGRFSGRQFSNSRSEMNVSTLELGDSALYLCASSLAAGGSTNEKLFFGSGTQLSVL.

The chain has TRBV11-2 and TRBJ2-3; D is unresolved. The CDR3 extends over 13 amino acids. Germline assignment: CDR1 SGHAT and CDR2 FQNNGV. Trimming shortened V by 1 base and J by 4 bases, and 6 bases separated the two germline ends. CDR3 nucleotides: TGTGCCAGCAGCTTAGTAGGTCCAGATACGCAGTATTTT. Translated, it gives CASSLVGPDTQYF.

The chain uses TRBV12-5 and TRBJ1-2; D ambiguous. V shed 5 bases and J shed 7 bases, with 14 bases lying between them. There are 13 residues in the CDR3. Germline V lookup: CDR1 LGHNT, CDR2 FRNRAP. In DNA form, the CDR3 reads TGTGCTAGTGGTGAAGGACGGTGGGGTGGCTACACCTTC. Amino acid sequence: CASGEGRWGGYTF.